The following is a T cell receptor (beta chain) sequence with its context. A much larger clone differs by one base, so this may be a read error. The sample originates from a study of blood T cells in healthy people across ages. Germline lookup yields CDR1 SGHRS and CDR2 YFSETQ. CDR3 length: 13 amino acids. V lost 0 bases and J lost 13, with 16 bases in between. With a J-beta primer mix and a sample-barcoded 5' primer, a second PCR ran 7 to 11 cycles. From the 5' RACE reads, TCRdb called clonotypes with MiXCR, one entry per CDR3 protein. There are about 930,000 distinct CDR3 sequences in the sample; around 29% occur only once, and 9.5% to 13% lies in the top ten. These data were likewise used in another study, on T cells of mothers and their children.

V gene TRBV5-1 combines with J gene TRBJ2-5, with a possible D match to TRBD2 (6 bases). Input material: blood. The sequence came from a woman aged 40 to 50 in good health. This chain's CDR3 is CASSLAEGTLGYF. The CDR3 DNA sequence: TGCGCCAGCAGCTTGGCGGAGGGGACGTTGGGGTACTTC.